Shown below are 22 T cell receptor beta chains from a single sample sequenced in a study of T cells expressing NK-cell markers. Following a re-call of the 5' RACE reads, TCRdb has one entry per CDR3 protein and lacks DNA. This specimen shows about 180,000 distinct CDR3 sequences; the ten leading clones hold about 18%. The sequenced material came from blood T cells: a sorted CD56 or NKG2C T cell subset, CD4+ or CD8+ T cells, or bulk PBMC T cells (not recorded which). All receptors derive from a woman between 18 and 69 years old in good health.

J is TRBJ2-3 and V is TRBV5-1; the D call from TCRdb, TRBD2, cannot be confirmed without DNA. The CDR3 consists of 19 residues. Germline V gives CDR1 SGHRS, CDR2 YFSETQ. Here the CDR3 reads CASSLPPTSGRNHTDTQYF.

The V call is TRBV20-1, the J call TRBJ2-5; TCRdb calls TRBD2, which cannot be checked without DNA. Per germline, CDR1 DFQATT and CDR2 SNEGSKA (reference sequence). The CDR3 is 13 amino acids. This CDR3 is CSAPQASDETQYF.

The rearrangement joins TRBV28 to TRBJ2-5; TCRdb names TRBD1, which stays unverified in the absence of DNA. This CDR3 has 16 amino acids. CDR1 and CDR2 (germline): MDHEN, SYDVKM. CDR3: CASSRPAPPFPGTQYF.

This chain connects TRBV5-1 to TRBJ1-6. The V gene's germline CDR1 is SGHRS and CDR2 YFSETQ. The CDR3 length is 15 residues. CDR3 sequence reads: CASSSDGQNNSPLHF.

The V call is TRBV20-1, the J call TRBJ2-3. The CDR3 is 16 amino acids. CDR1 and CDR2 (germline): DFQATT, SNEGSKA (reference sequence). The CDR3 sequence is CSARELASGRTDTQYF.

The chain links TRBV30 to TRBJ2-1; TCRdb indicates TRBD1, and absent DNA this call remains unverified. This CDR3 is built from 14 residues. CDR1 is GTSNPN, CDR2 SVGIG, per germline (reference sequence). CDR3 residues: CAWRKTGPRGEQFF. Based on the CDR3 plus reference TRBV30 and TRBJ2-1, the full variable domain is SQTIHQWPATLVQPVGSPLSLECTVEGTSNPNLYWYRQAAGRGLQLLFYSVGIGQISSEVPQNLSASRPQDRQFILSSKKLLLSDSGFYLCAWRKTGPRGEQFFGPGTRLTVL.

This chain uses TRBV9 with TRBJ2-7; TCRdb's D gene call, TRBD1, goes unchecked for lack of DNA. This CDR3 contains 14 residues. Germline values: CDR1 SGDLS, CDR2 YYNGEE. CDR3 sequence reads: CASSVGGSSYEQYF. Based on the CDR3 plus reference TRBV9 and TRBJ2-7, the full variable domain is DSGVTQTPKHLITATGQRVTLRCSPRSGDLSVYWYQQSLDQGLQFLIQYYNGEERAKGNILERFSAQQFPDLHSELNLSSLELGDSALYFCASSVGGSSYEQYFGPGTRLTVT.

The chain uses TRBV4-2 and TRBJ2-1; there is no DNA to check the TCRdb D call of TRBD2. Germline V gene sequence: CDR1 LGHNA, CDR2 YNFKEQ. The CDR3 totals 13 residues. CDR3 loop: CASRRSGTGEQFF.

This chain links TRBV20-1 with TRBJ2-7; TCRdb returns TRBD1, unconfirmable since there is no DNA. The CDR3 has 15 residues. Germline CDR1 reads DFQATT; CDR2 reads SNEGSKA (reference sequence). The CDR3 sequence is CSARGGSTGDYEQYF.

This chain links TRBV4-2 with TRBJ1-6; TCRdb's assignment of TRBD1 cannot be checked, as there is no DNA. This CDR3 has 15 residues. In germline, CDR1 is LGHNA, CDR2 YNFKEQ. The CDR3 is CASSQGVAGESPLHF.

The CDR3 here is CASSPSLSGGSSYNEQFF. V usage is TRBV4-1 and J usage is TRBJ2-1; checking the TCRdb D call of TRBD2 is not possible without DNA. The CDR3 is made up of 18 amino acids. Per germline, CDR1 MGHRA and CDR2 YSYEKL.

V gene TRBV20-1 combines with J gene TRBJ2-2. CDR3 length: 12 residues. Germline V gene lookup returns CDR1 DFQATT and CDR2 SNEGSKA (reference sequence). CDR3: CSASRVTGELFF.

CDR3 in amino acids: CATGRDSAGELFF. The chain is built from TRBV24-1 and TRBJ2-2; the TCRdb call, TRBD1, lacks DNA for checking. This CDR3 has 13 residues. The germline V gene encodes CDR1 KGHDR and CDR2 SFDVKD.

This chain uses TRBV6-1 with TRBJ2-3; TCRdb designates TRBD1, a call that cannot be tested without DNA. Germline V CDR1 and CDR2: MNHNS, SASEGT. The CDR3 is 15 residues long. CDR3: CASSVRGGAADTQYF.

This rearrangement joins TRBV25-1 to TRBJ1-3; there is no DNA to check the TCRdb D call of TRBD1. This CDR3 region has 16 residues. The germline gives CDR1 MGHDK, CDR2 SYGVNS. CDR3 region: CASSELGRGDGNTIYF.

This chain joins TRBV13 and TRBJ2-4; the TCRdb call, TRBD2, lacks DNA for checking. The germline V gene encodes CDR1 PRHDT and CDR2 FYEKMQ (reference sequence). CDR3 length: 15 residues. The CDR3 sequence: CASSSSGGTRNIQYF. The entire variable domain, with the rest obtained from reference TRBV13 and TRBJ2-4, is as follows: AAGVIQSPRHLIKEKRETATLKCYPIPRHDTVYWYQQGPGQDPQFLISFYEKMQSDKGSIPDRFSAQQFSDYHSELNMSSLELGDSALYFCASSSSGGTRNIQYFGAGTRLSVL.

This chain connects TRBV20-1 to TRBJ2-1; with no DNA, the TCRdb D assignment of TRBD2 cannot be verified. Germline CDR1 and CDR2: DFQATT and SNEGSKA (reference sequence). CDR3 length: 16 amino acids. This chain's CDR3 is CSARAAGLAGPNEQFF.

CDR3 sequence: CASSSDRAGGFQNIQYF. The chain employs TRBV4-1 and TRBJ2-4; TCRdb returns TRBD2, unconfirmable since there is no DNA. Germline-derived CDR1 and CDR2 are MGHRA and YSYEKL. The CDR3 covers 17 residues.

The chain links TRBV24-1 to TRBJ2-2; no DNA is available, so the TRBD2 call from TCRdb remains unchecked. This CDR3 region has 16 residues. The germline gives CDR1 KGHDR, CDR2 SFDVKD. Here the CDR3 reads CATSDSWEINTGELFF.

The V call is TRBV27, the J call TRBJ2-7; there is no DNA to check the TCRdb D call of TRBD1. Germline V gives CDR1 MNHEY, CDR2 SMNVEV (reference sequence). This CDR3 comprises 17 residues. This CDR3 is CASSLSVGGDISYEQYF.

This chain links TRBV3-1 with TRBJ1-5; TCRdb gives TRBD1 as the D gene, but with no DNA this cannot be confirmed. Germline V gene sequence: CDR1 LGHDT, CDR2 YNNKEL (reference sequence). CDR3 size: 19 residues. This CDR3 reads CASSHEGLGQPHGNQPQHF.

The rearrangement links TRBV7-8 to TRBJ2-2; TCRdb calls TRBD2, which cannot be checked without DNA. Per the germline V gene, CDR1 is SGHVS and CDR2 is FQNEAQ. This CDR3 spans 16 amino acids. The chain's CDR3 is CASSFTRRTNTGELFF. The whole variable domain, filled in from reference TRBV7-8 and TRBJ2-2, reads GAGVSQSPRYKVAKRGQDVALRCDPISGHVSLFWYQQALGQGPEFLTYFQNEAQLDKSGLPSDRFFAERPEGSVSTLKIQRTQQEDSAVYLCASSFTRRTNTGELFFGEGSRLTVL.